Below, 22 T cell receptor beta chains from the same sample are listed, as sequenced in a study of blood T cell repertoires in COVID-19. Method: immunoSEQ multiplex PCR; TCRdb's copy keeps in-frame clones and lacks some. The table records nearly 95,000 clones, under 90% of them present only once. Sequenced: peripheral blood. The receptor set was obtained from a human donor with active COVID-19. The donor label of this sample is uncertain.

The chain employs TRBV10-3 and TRBJ1-2; D is unclear. This CDR3 has 13 residues. Trimming removed 2 bases from V and 5 bases from J, with 9 bases in between. The germline CDR1 and CDR2 sequences are ENHRY and SYGVKD. CDR3 sequence reads: CAISEMAGYGYTF. The CDR3 DNA follows: TGTGCCATCAGTGAGATGGCAGGATATGGCTACACCTTC.

V gene TRBV6-5 combines with J gene TRBJ1-1, with 7 bases identical to TRBD1. The germline V gene encodes CDR1 MNHEY and CDR2 SVGAGI. V dropped 4 bases and J dropped 5; count of bases not matched to a gene: 10. The CDR3 is made up of 15 amino acids. CDR3 DNA: TGTGCCAGCAGTTCCCGATGGGACAGAACAACTGAAGCTTTCTTT. Translating gives CASSSRWDRTTEAFF.

The chain combines TRBV2 with TRBJ2-5; 13 nucleotides match TRBD2. The CDR3 has 16 residues. Germline CDR1 SNHLY, CDR2 FYNNEI. Trimming cost V 6 bases and J 4 bases; bases outside gene matches: 8. The CDR3 is CASRTPTSGGLETQYF. Written as DNA, the CDR3 is TGTGCCAGCAGAACTCCGACTAGCGGGGGGTTAGAGACCCAGTACTTC.

The chain carries TRBV3-1 (or the pseudogene TRBV3-2) and TRBJ2-2, with 13 bases lining up with TRBD2. CDR3 length: 17 residues. Germline CDR1 LGHDT, CDR2 YNNKEL (reference sequence). Trimming removed 4 bases from V and 7 bases from J; junction bases left unmatched: 9. The CDR3 DNA sequence: TGTGCCAGCAGCCGACTAGCGGGGGGTCCCCCTTTCGGGGAGCTGTTTTTT. It is translated as CASSRLAGGPPFGELFF.

The chain links TRBV5-4 to TRBJ2-7; D is perhaps TRBD1 (6 bases). This CDR3 contains 12 residues. Germline V lookup: CDR1 SGHNT, CDR2 YYREEE (reference sequence). V was cut by 4 bases and J by 6 bases, with 11 bases left in between. CDR3 protein: CASSNSGVEQYF. The CDR3 DNA reads TGTGCCAGCAGCAACTCAGGGGTCGAGCAGTACTTC. Based on the CDR3 plus reference TRBV5-4 and TRBJ2-7, the full variable domain is ETGVTQSPTHLIKTRGQQVTLRCSSQSGHNTVSWYQQALGQGPQFIFQYYREEENGRGNFPPRFSGLQFPNYSSELNVNALELDDSALYLCASSNSGVEQYFGPGTRLTVT.

The chain recombines TRBV7-2 with TRBJ1-5; 9 bases agree with TRBD1. The germline V gene has CDR1 SGHTA and CDR2 FQGNSA. This CDR3 has 14 amino acids. V shed 5 bases and J 6 bases; nucleotides not matched to a gene: 5. The CDR3 spells CASSPDRGSQPQHF. CDR3 sequence (DNA): TGTGCCAGCAGCCCAGACAGGGGGAGTCAGCCCCAGCATTTT.

This clone was detected once. The CDR3 bases are TGTGCCAGCAGTGGACAGGGAGACAATGAGCAGTTCTTC. Encoded protein: CASSGQGDNEQFF. The chain couples TRBV5-5 to TRBJ2-1; 8 bases are a match to TRBD1. V gave up 5 bases and J gave up 5 bases; unmatched junction bases: 3. Germline V gives CDR1 SGHKS, CDR2 YYEKEE (reference sequence). The CDR3 contains 13 residues.

The chain combines TRBV6-5 with TRBJ2-7, with D maybe TRBD1 (6 bases). Between the trimmed V and J ends, which lost 7 bases and 4 bases, there was a span of 14 bases. Germline-derived CDR1 and CDR2 are MNHEY and SVGAGI. CDR3 size: 13 residues. This CDR3 is CASTTVGGYEQYF. The CDR3 nucleotides read TGTGCCAGCACCACTGTAGGGGGATACGAGCAGTACTTC.

V is TRBV6-5 and J is TRBJ2-1; 9 bases map to TRBD1. The CDR3 totals 15 residues. After removal of 3 bases from V and 1 base from J, the junction contained 1 base not matched to a gene. The germline gives CDR1 MNHEY, CDR2 SVGAGI. The CDR3 coding sequence is TGTGCCAGCAGTTATGACAGGGGGTCCTACAATGAGCAGTTCTTC. Translation: CASSYDRGSYNEQFF.

The V gene is TRBV12-3 or TRBV12-4, the J gene TRBJ2-5; a weak D match, TRBD2 (5 bases). This CDR3 comprises 13 residues. Trimming took off 4 bases at V and 1 base at J, with 7 bases between the two ends. This CDR3 is CASSSRAQETQYF. The DNA for the CDR3 is TGTGCCAGCAGTTCGCGGGCCCAAGAGACCCAGTACTTC.

This clone was observed once. The CDR3 coding sequence is TGTGCCAGCAGGACATCGGACACCGGGGAGCTGTTTTTT. Encoded protein: CASRTSDTGELFF. The chain uses TRBV7-2 and TRBJ2-2; no clear D. Germline V gene lookup returns CDR1 SGHTA and CDR2 FQGNSA. This CDR3 has 13 residues. Deletions cut 6 bases from V and 3 bases from J, with 8 bases between. Full variable domain (rest looked up from reference TRBV7-2 and TRBJ2-2): GAGVSQSPSNKVTEKGKDVELRCDPISGHTALYWYRQSLGQGLEFLIYFQGNSAPDKSGLPSDRFSAERTGGSVSTLTIQRTQQEDSAVYLCASRTSDTGELFFGEGSRLTVL.

The chain joins TRBV5-4 to TRBJ2-3; D gene ambiguous. The germline CDR1 and CDR2 sequences are SGHNT and YYREEE (reference sequence). The CDR3 consists of 16 residues. Trimming shortened V by 4 bases and J by 1 base, and 16 bases separated the two germline ends. CDR3 sequence reads: CASSLLVGARTDTQYF. The CDR3 DNA follows: TGTGCCAGCAGCCTGCTAGTTGGAGCGCGCACAGATACGCAGTATTTT.

The sample holds one count of this clone. The chain carries TRBV7-2 and TRBJ2-7, with 8 positions matching TRBD1. This CDR3 has 15 residues. Germline V CDR1 and CDR2: SGHTA, FQGNSA. With V trimmed by 5 bases and J by 2 bases, 8 bases remained unmatched. The CDR3 region has the DNA TGTGCCAGCAGCCCGCGCGGACAGGGTACCTACGAGCAGTACTTC. It translates to CASSPRGQGTYEQYF.

V and J are TRBV12-5 and TRBJ2-5; 10 bases match TRBD2. The germline V gene has CDR1 LGHNT and CDR2 FRNRAP. The CDR3 loop spans 16 amino acids. V shed 3 bases, J shed 4 bases, and the junction held 8 bases outside the gene matches. The CDR3 nucleotides read TGTGCTAGTGGTTTTCACCTAGCGGGGGCTGTAGAGACCCAGTACTTC. Amino acid sequence: CASGFHLAGAVETQYF.

The chain has TRBV9 and TRBJ2-3; 13 bases fit TRBD2. The ends lost 2 bases at V and 2 bases at J; junction bases unmatched: 8. Germline values: CDR1 SGDLS, CDR2 YYNGEE. The CDR3 covers 18 residues. The CDR3 DNA reads as TGTGCCAGCAGCGTTTGGGGGACTAGCGGGGCGTACACAGATACGCAGTATTTT. It yields the protein CASSVWGTSGAYTDTQYF.

This clone showed up just once. This rearrangement joins TRBV7-7 to TRBJ2-1; D may be TRBD2 (6 bases). The length of the CDR3 is 15 residues. Germline CDR1 reads SSHAT; CDR2 reads FNYEAQ (reference sequence). Trimming removed 1 base from V and 2 bases from J, with 9 bases in between. This chain's CDR3 is CASSLVLAAYNEQFF. In DNA form, the CDR3 reads TGTGCCAGCAGCTTAGTTTTAGCGGCCTACAATGAGCAGTTCTTC.

The chain carries TRBV19 and TRBJ2-7; D not certain. The CDR3 is made up of 14 amino acids. The germline V and J ends were trimmed by 2 bases and 0 bases, with 8 bases remaining between them. Germline-derived CDR1 and CDR2 are LNHDA and SQIVND (reference sequence). The CDR3 sequence: CASSINSLSYEQYF. The CDR3 region has the DNA TGTGCCAGTAGTATAAACAGCCTCTCCTACGAGCAGTACTTC.

There are a few counts of this clone. The chain employs TRBV5-1 and TRBJ2-7; TRBD1 matches 9 bases. The CDR3 runs to 13 residues. After removal of 6 bases from V and 3 bases from J, the junction contained 4 bases not matched to a gene. Germline CDR1 is SGHRS and CDR2 is YFSETQ. The CDR3 region has the DNA TGCGCCAGCAAAGAGACAGGGGGCTACGAGCAGTACTTC. It encodes CASKETGGYEQYF.

This rearrangement joins TRBV5-1 to TRBJ2-2; TRBD2 matches 9 bases. This CDR3 contains 16 residues. Unmatched junction bases numbered 3, after V lost 0 bases and J lost 3 bases. Germline V gene sequence: CDR1 SGHRS, CDR2 YFSETQ. DNA of the CDR3: TGCGCCAGCAGCTTGGAGCGGGGGGTGGACACCGGGGAGCTGTTTTTT. It yields the protein CASSLERGVDTGELFF.

V and J are TRBV30 and TRBJ1-6, with TRBD1 identical over 9 bases. This CDR3 contains 15 residues. CDR1 GTSNPN and CDR2 SVGIG come from the germline V gene (reference sequence). V shed 0 bases, J shed 9 bases, and the junction held 6 bases outside the gene matches. This CDR3 reads CAWSVGGTGTSPLHF. The CDR3 nucleotides read TGTGCCTGGAGTGTGGGGGGGACAGGGACTTCACCCCTCCACTTT.

The chain links TRBV15 to TRBJ1-3, with 7 bases fitting TRBD1. The CDR3 is made up of 14 amino acids. J lost 4 bases, V lost 3 bases, and 3 bases had no gene match. Germline CDR1 reads LNHNV; CDR2 reads YYDKDF (reference sequence). DNA for the CDR3: TGTGCCACCAGCAGGACAGGGTTAGGAAACACCATATATTTT. Protein product: CATSRTGLGNTIYF.

The CDR3 DNA reads as TGTGCCAGCAGTTTATACTTAGAGAAAAAACTGTTTTTT. Translated: CASSLYLEKKLFF. This sequence joins TRBV28 and TRBJ1-4; D not certain. Germline CDR1 and CDR2: MDHEN and SYDVKM. V lost 1 base to trimming and J lost 9 bases, with 9 bases between them. CDR3 length: 13 amino acids.